This T cell receptor (beta chain) was obtained from a study of T cell changes during pregnancy in multiple sclerosis. TCRdb's table, derived via immunoSEQ multiplex PCR, lists solely in-frame clones and lacks some. The sample contains approximately 30,000 clones, 80% to 90% of which appear only once. CDR3 length equals 15 residues. The germline V and J ends were trimmed by 0 bases and 4 bases, with 13 bases remaining between them. Germline V gene lookup returns CDR1 SGDLS and CDR2 YYNGEE. Here the sequenced sample was CD8+ T cells from peripheral blood mononuclear cells, taken in the third trimester of pregnancy. The clonotype was recovered from a female donor with multiple sclerosis, enrolled in a pregnancy study. The chain joins TRBV9 to TRBJ1-2; tentatively, D is TRBD1 (5 bases). CDR3 DNA sequence: TGTGCCAGCAGCGTAGCTATAAGGGGCAGCTATGGCTACACCTTC. Amino acids: CASSVAIRGSYGYTF. The full variable domain, with the rest looked up from reference TRBV9 and TRBJ1-2, is DSGVTQTPKHLITATGQRVTLRCSPRSGDLSVYWYQQSLDQGLQFLIQYYNGEERAKGNILERFSAQQFPDLHSELNLSSLELGDSALYFCASSVAIRGSYGYTFGSGTRLTVV.